This T cell receptor (beta chain) is drawn from a study of cytomegalovirus exposure and HLA in healthy donors. Background on the study: Earlier, some 180 million T cells were analyzed, and 90 million to 120 million unique TCR beta sequences were found among them. Study-level results: The authors considered a cluster of highly shared sequence variants likely to be a sequencing artifact. Indistinguishable V segments, including TRBV6-2 and TRBV6-3, were excluded. In an earlier analysis, productive rearrangement rates for most beta V segments clustered near 87% or 30%.

As concerns this clone: Its antigen is currently unknown. A read error may produce the germline difference seen at one junction end.

The study ran its PCR with 60 Vbeta and 13 Jbeta primers. Sequenced by immunoSEQ multiplex PCR; TCRdb stores in-frame clones only, minus some. The profile shows approximately 160,000 clones, 83% of them singletons. There are 14 residues in the CDR3. CDR1 and CDR2 (germline): SEHNR, FQNEAQ (reference sequence). The sequence derives from a man between 50 and 59 years old in good health and CMV-seropositive. The chain couples TRBV7-9 to TRBJ1-2; TRBD1 is a possible D gene (5 bases). Sequencing input: PBMCs. The CDR3 sequence is CSSSTLTANYGYTF. CDR3 coding DNA: TGTTCCAGCAGCACTCTGACAGCAAACTATGGCTACACCTTC.